The sequence of this T cell receptor (beta chain) was determined in a study of long-term antiretroviral therapy in people with HIV. Findings and limits, study-wide: ART was followed by higher diversity that remained below transplant donor controls.

Per donor, at least one pre-ART and at least two post-ART PBMC samples were obtained. CDR1 and CDR2 from the germline V gene are SGHRS and YFSETQ. The CDR3 consists of 14 residues. V was trimmed by 4 bases and J by 7 bases, leaving 17 bases between them. The libraries were made with immunoSEQ v3.0 at survey level. Sequencing was designed to cover about 35,000-50,000 T-cell genomes in each sample. Assay used: immunoSEQ multiplex PCR; TCRdb lists only in-frame clones, some missing. The sample contains 20,000 to 30,000 clones, approximately 90% of which appear only once. With regard to this clone: Its antigen is currently unknown.

The material was unsorted PBMCs, obtained 1.9 years after starting antiretroviral therapy. The chain links TRBV5-1 to TRBJ2-5; D may match TRBD1 or TRBD2 (5 bases each). This clonotype was obtained from a woman in her 30s with HIV. The CDR3 loop is CASSPGTARGTQYF. The CDR3 nucleotides are TGCGCCAGCAGCCCGGGGACGGCCCGGGGGACCCAGTACTTC.